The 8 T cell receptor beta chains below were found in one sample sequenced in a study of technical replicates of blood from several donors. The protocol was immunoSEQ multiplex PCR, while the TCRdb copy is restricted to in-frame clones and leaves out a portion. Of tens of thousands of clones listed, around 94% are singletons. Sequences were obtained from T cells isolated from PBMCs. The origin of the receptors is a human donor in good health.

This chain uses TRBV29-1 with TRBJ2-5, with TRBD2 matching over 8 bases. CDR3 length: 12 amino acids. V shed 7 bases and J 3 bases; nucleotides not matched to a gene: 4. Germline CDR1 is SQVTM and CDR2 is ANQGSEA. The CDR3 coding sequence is TGCAGCGCTACTAGCGGTGAAGAGACCCAGTACTTC. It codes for CSATSGEETQYF.

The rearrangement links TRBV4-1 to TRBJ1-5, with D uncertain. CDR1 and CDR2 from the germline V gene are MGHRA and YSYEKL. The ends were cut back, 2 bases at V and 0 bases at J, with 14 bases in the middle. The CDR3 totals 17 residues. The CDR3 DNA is TGCGCCAGCAGCCAATGGTGGGCCGGGGATAGCAATCAGCCCCAGCATTTT. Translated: CASSQWWAGDSNQPQHF.

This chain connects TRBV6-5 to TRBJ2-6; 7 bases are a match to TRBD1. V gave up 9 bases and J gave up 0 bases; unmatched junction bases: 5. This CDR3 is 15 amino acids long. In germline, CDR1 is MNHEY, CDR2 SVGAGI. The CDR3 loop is CASITGASGANVLTF. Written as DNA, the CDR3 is TGTGCCAGTATTACAGGGGCCTCTGGGGCCAACGTCCTGACTTTC.

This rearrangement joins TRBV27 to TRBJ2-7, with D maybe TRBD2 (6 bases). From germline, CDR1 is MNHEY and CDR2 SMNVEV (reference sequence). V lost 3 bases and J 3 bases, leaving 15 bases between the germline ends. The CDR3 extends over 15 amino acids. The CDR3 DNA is TGTGCCAGCAGTTTTACGGGGGTTGGGGACTACGAGCAGTACTTC. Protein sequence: CASSFTGVGDYEQYF.

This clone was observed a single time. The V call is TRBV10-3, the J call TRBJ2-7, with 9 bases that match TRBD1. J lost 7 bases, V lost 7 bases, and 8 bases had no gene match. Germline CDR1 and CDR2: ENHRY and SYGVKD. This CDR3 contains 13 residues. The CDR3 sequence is CAITGQGLREQYF. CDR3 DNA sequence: TGTGCCATCACGGGACAGGGCCTCCGTGAGCAGTACTTC.

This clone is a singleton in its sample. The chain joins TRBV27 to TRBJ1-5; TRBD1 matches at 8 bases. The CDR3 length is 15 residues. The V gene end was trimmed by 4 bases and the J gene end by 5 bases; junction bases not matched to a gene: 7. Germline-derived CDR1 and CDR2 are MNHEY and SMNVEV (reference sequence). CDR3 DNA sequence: TGTGCCAGCAGTTCACCAGGGGGCTCTGATCAGCCCCAGCATTTT. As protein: CASSSPGGSDQPQHF.

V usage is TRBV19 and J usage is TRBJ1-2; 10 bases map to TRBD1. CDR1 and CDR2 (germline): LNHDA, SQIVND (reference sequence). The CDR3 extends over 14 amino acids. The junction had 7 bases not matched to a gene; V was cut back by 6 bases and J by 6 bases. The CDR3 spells CASRLEDRGNGYTF. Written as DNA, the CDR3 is TGTGCCAGTAGGCTCGAGGACAGGGGGAATGGCTACACCTTC.

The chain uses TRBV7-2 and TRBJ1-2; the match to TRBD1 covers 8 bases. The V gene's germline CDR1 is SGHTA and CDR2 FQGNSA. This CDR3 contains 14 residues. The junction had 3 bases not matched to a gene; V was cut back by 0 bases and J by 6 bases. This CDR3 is CASSLAMTGDGYTF. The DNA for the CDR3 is TGTGCCAGCAGCTTAGCGATGACAGGGGATGGCTACACCTTC.